A selection of T cell receptor beta chains follows, all from one sample in a study of Ad26.COV2.S vaccination and SARS-CoV-2 variants. Sequenced by immunoSEQ multiplex PCR; TCRdb stores in-frame clones only, minus some. The sample shows roughly 680,000 clones, around 92% of them seen only once. The material was peripheral blood, obtained in a trial of Ad26.COV2.S vaccine versus placebo. The receptors here all came from a person aged 18-60 years who received the Ad26.COV2.S COVID-19 vaccine or a placebo. Each CDR3 is given with its conserved first and last residue. D genes are given only for firm matches. Clone size is not always given. Where it is, it says once, few, many or a class for expanded clones.

j_call	clone_size	v_call	d_call	cdr3_aa	cdr3_nt
TRBJ2-5	.	TRBV6-5	.	CASSYSGQGEGLHF	TGTGCCAGCAGTTACTCTGGTCAGGGCGAAGGGTTGCACTTC
TRBJ2-6	.	TRBV24-1	.	CATSDSSPGANVLTF	TGTGCCACCAGTGATTCCAGCCCTGGGGCCAACGTCCTGACTTTC
TRBJ1-2	.	TRBV10-3	.	CAISQHEKEGYTF	TGTGCCATCAGCCAGCATGAGAAGGAAGGCTACACCTTC
TRBJ2-1	.	TRBV7-2	.	CASTTSWGYNEQFF	TGTGCCAGCACTACCAGCTGGGGCTACAATGAGCAGTTCTTC
TRBJ2-7	.	TRBV7-9	.	CASSFELGSYEQYF	TGTGCCAGCAGCTTTGAGCTCGGCTCCTACGAGCAGTACTTC
TRBJ2-1	once	TRBV3-1/TRBV3-2	.	CASSQDISDYNEQFF	TGTGCCAGCAGCCAAGATATCAGCGACTACAATGAGCAGTTCTTC
TRBJ2-5	.	TRBV5-4	TRBD1	CASSRQGGETQYF	TGTGCCAGCAGCAGACAGGGGGGAGAGACCCAGTACTTC
TRBJ2-6	.	TRBV9	.	CASSVGGLSGANVLTF	TGTGCCAGCAGCGTTGGGGGACTTTCTGGGGCCAACGTCCTGACTTTC
TRBJ1-3	.	TRBV5-6	TRBD1	CASSQRGRGNTIYF	TGTGCCAGCAGCCAAAGGGGGCGCGGAAACACCATATATTTT
TRBJ2-7	.	TRBV29-1	TRBD1	CSVGQGLSYEQYF	TGCAGCGTTGGACAGGGCCTTTCCTACGAGCAGTACTTC
TRBJ2-7	.	TRBV19	.	CASSITQETYEQYF	TGTGCCAGTAGTATCACACAGGAGACCTACGAGCAGTACTTC
TRBJ1-1	.	TRBV5-1	TRBD1	CASSTGGTANTEAFF	TGCGCCAGCAGCACGGGTGGGACAGCAAACACTGAAGCTTTCTTT
TRBJ2-7	.	TRBV7-9	TRBD1	CASSRPGQGYSYEQYF	TGTGCCAGCAGCCGTCCGGGACAGGGCTACTCCTACGAGCAGTACTTC
TRBJ1-5	.	TRBV20-1	.	CSASGGLSNQPQHF	TGCAGTGCTAGTGGGGGACTGAGCAATCAGCCCCAGCATTTT
TRBJ1-1	once	TRBV5-1	.	CASSLGLGTEAFF	TGCGCCAGCAGCCTGGGACTGGGCACTGAAGCTTTCTTT
TRBJ2-7	once	TRBV27	TRBD2	CASSLSFQRDSYEQYF	TGTGCCAGCAGTTTATCATTCCAGCGGGATTCCTACGAGCAGTACTTC
TRBJ1-2	.	TRBV29-1	.	CSVGRRLDGYTF	TGCAGCGTTGGCCGTCGGTTGGATGGCTACACCTTC
TRBJ1-3	.	TRBV11-2	.	CASSLETYGNTIYF	TGTGCCAGCAGCTTAGAGACATATGGAAACACCATATATTTT
TRBJ1-1	.	TRBV18	.	CASSRVTPNPLNTEAFF	TGTGCCAGCTCACGAGTCACCCCGAATCCCTTGAACACTGAAGCTTTCTTT
TRBJ2-7	.	TRBV10-2	.	CASSGQTDPLHYEQYF	TGCGCCAGCAGTGGGCAGACTGACCCGTTACACTACGAGCAGTACTTC
TRBJ2-1	.	TRBV6-5	.	CASSYWRGDNEQFF	TGTGCCAGCAGTTACTGGCGCGGGGACAATGAGCAGTTCTTC
TRBJ2-5	once	TRBV19	.	CASSIDGKWAQYF	TGTGCCAGTAGTATAGACGGCAAGTGGGCCCAGTACTTC
TRBJ2-7	.	TRBV9	.	CASSSPEGGKQYF	TGTGCCAGCAGCTCCCCTGAGGGCGGCAAGCAGTACTTC
TRBJ1-4	.	TRBV5-5	.	CASSLISAGGEKLFF	TGTGCCAGCAGCTTGATTTCGGCAGGAGGGGAAAAACTGTTTTTT
TRBJ1-3	.	TRBV7-2	.	CASSLELGAGNTIYF	TGTGCCAGCAGCTTAGAGTTGGGGGCTGGAAACACCATATATTTT
TRBJ2-7	.	TRBV7-3	TRBD2	CASSPGRSGIYEQYF	TGTGCCAGCAGCCCCGGTAGGAGCGGGATCTACGAGCAGTACTTC
TRBJ2-1	.	TRBV7-8	.	CASSPGQHEQFF	TGTGCCAGCAGCCCCGGCCAACATGAGCAGTTCTTC
TRBJ2-2	few	TRBV11-2	.	CASSFAPTTGELFF	TGTGCCAGCAGCTTTGCCCCCACCACCGGGGAGCTGTTTTTT
TRBJ2-7	.	TRBV30	.	CAWSSKKNLAYEQYF	TGTGCCTGGAGTTCTAAGAAGAACCTAGCCTACGAGCAGTACTTC
TRBJ1-1	once	TRBV6-5	.	CASQGWSTEAFF	TGTGCCAGCCAGGGCTGGAGCACTGAAGCTTTCTTT
TRBJ2-2	.	TRBV19	.	CASSRDRNWELFF	TGTGCCAGTTCCCGGGACCGCAACTGGGAGCTGTTTTTT
TRBJ2-2	once	TRBV19	.	CASSRGQSGELFF	TGTGCCAGTAGTCGCGGACAGTCCGGGGAGCTGTTTTTT
TRBJ1-1	few	TRBV11-2	.	CASSLYGLNTEAFF	TGTGCCAGCAGCTTATACGGCTTGAACACTGAAGCTTTCTTT
TRBJ2-5	.	TRBV29-1	TRBD2	CSVAWGGETQYF	TGCAGCGTTGCTTGGGGGGGTGAGACCCAGTACTTC
TRBJ2-4	once	TRBV5-8	.	CASSQRGGAKNIQYF	TGTGCCAGCAGCCAAAGGGGGGGAGCCAAAAACATTCAGTACTTC
TRBJ1-1	.	TRBV29-1	.	CSVERRMNTEAFF	TGCAGCGTTGAAAGGAGGATGAACACTGAAGCTTTCTTT
TRBJ1-4	.	TRBV19	.	CASSRRATNEKLFF	TGTGCCAGTAGTAGGAGGGCAACTAATGAAAAACTGTTTTTT
TRBJ2-3	.	TRBV5-1	TRBD1	CASSLWPRQGTSTDTQYF	TGCGCCAGCAGCTTGTGGCCTAGACAGGGAACTAGTACAGATACGCAGTATTTT
TRBJ2-7	.	TRBV18	.	CASSPGSSREQYF	TGTGCCAGCTCACCAGGTTCCTCCCGCGAGCAGTACTTC
TRBJ1-2	.	TRBV6-5	.	CASTSSGWGYTF	TGTGCCAGCACCTCGTCAGGGTGGGGCTACACCTTC
TRBJ1-1	.	TRBV9	.	CASSVEVRPNLEAFF	TGTGCCAGCAGCGTAGAGGTTCGGCCCAACCTAGAAGCTTTCTTT
TRBJ1-4	.	TRBV27	.	CASSRQGWTNEKLFF	TGTGCCAGCAGTAGGCAGGGGTGGACTAATGAAAAACTGTTTTTT
TRBJ1-1	.	TRBV5-1	TRBD1	CATGTGYMNTEAFF	TGCGCCACCGGGACAGGCTATATGAACACTGAAGCTTTCTTT
TRBJ1-2	.	TRBV2	.	CASSEGSNYGYTF	TGTGCCAGCAGTGAGGGGAGTAACTATGGCTACACCTTC